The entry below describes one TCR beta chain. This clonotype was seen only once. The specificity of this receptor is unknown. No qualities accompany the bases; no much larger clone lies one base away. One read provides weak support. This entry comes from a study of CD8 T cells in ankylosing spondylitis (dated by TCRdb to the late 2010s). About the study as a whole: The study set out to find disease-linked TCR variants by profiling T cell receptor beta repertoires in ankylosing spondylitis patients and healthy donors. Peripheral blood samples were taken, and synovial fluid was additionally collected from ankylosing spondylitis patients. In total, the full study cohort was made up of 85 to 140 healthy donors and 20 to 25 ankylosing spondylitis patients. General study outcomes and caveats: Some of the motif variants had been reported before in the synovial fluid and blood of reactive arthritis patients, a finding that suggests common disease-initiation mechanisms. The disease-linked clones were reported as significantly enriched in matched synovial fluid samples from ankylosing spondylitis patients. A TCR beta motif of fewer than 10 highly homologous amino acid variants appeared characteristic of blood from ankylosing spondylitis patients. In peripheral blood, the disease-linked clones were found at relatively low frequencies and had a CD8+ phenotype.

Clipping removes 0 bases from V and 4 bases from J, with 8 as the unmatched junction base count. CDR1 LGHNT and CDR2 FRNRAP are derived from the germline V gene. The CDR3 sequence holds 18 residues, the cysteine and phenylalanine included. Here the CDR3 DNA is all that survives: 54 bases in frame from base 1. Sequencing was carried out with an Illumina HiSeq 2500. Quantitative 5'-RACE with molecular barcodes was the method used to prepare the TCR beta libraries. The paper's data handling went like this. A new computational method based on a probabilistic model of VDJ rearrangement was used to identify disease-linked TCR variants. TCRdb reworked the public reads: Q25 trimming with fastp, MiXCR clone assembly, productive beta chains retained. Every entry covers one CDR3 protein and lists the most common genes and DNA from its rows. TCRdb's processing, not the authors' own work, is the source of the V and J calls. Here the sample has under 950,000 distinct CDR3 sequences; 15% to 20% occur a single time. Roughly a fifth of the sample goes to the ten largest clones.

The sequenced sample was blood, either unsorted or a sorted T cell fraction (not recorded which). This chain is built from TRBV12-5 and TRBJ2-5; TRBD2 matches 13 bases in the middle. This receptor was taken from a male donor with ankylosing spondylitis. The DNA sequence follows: TGTGCTAGTGGTTTGGTACTAGGACTAGCGGGAGATCCAGAGACCCAGTACTTC. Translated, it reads CASGLVLGLAGDPETQYF.